This TCR beta chain was retrieved from a study of cytomegalovirus exposure and HLA in healthy donors. Germline CDR1 reads MNHEY; CDR2 reads SVGAGI. With 4 bases clipped from V and 4 bases from J, the junction kept 4 bases outside the gene matches. The CDR3 consists of 14 residues. General study results and limits: TCR beta sequences numbering some 17,000 were associated with HLA alleles at 0.05 false discovery rate in a later analysis.

Concerning this clone: Its antigen is as yet unknown.

PCR was performed using 60 Vbeta and 13 Jbeta primers. The method was immunoSEQ multiplex PCR; TCRdb's version includes in-frame clones alone and lacks a portion of them. Of about 100,000 clones in the sample, approximately 79% were seen once. The genes are TRBV6-5 and TRBJ2-7, with 10 bases lining up with TRBD2. The TCR was taken from a man in his sixties in good health and CMV-seropositive. The source material was PBMCs. The CDR3: CASSFSGGTYEQYF. DNA for the CDR3: TGTGCCAGCAGTTTTAGCGGGGGGACTTACGAGCAGTACTTC.